This TCR beta chain was documented in a study of cytomegalovirus exposure and HLA in healthy donors. Study-level results: As was reported, the classifier diagnosed cytomegalovirus status with high specificity and sensitivity. According to an earlier analysis, most TCR beta V segments yielded productive rearrangements about 90% or about 30% of the time. Indistinguishability led to the exclusion of some V segments, TRBV6-2 and TRBV6-3 included. The study recorded 150 to 200 TCR beta chains that were cytomegalovirus-associated.

Use of 60 Vbeta and 13 Jbeta primers characterized the PCR. Produced via immunoSEQ multiplex PCR; TCRdb's table is partial and in-frame only. The table lists fewer than 200,000 clones, about four fifths of them singletons. The CDR3 has 17 amino acids. The germline V gene encodes CDR1 SGHRS and CDR2 YFSETQ. J was trimmed by 5 bases and V by 0 bases; bases with no gene match: 8. Remarks on this clone: No antigen is known for it.

The chain carries TRBV5-1 and TRBJ1-6, with 7 bases lining up with TRBD1. This clonotype was sampled from a female donor in good health and CMV-seronegative. Sequencing was performed on PBMCs. The CDR3 sequence: CASSLGRLQGNNSPLHF. The CDR3 DNA reads TGCGCCAGCAGCTTGGGACGGTTACAGGGGAATAATTCACCCCTCCACTTT.